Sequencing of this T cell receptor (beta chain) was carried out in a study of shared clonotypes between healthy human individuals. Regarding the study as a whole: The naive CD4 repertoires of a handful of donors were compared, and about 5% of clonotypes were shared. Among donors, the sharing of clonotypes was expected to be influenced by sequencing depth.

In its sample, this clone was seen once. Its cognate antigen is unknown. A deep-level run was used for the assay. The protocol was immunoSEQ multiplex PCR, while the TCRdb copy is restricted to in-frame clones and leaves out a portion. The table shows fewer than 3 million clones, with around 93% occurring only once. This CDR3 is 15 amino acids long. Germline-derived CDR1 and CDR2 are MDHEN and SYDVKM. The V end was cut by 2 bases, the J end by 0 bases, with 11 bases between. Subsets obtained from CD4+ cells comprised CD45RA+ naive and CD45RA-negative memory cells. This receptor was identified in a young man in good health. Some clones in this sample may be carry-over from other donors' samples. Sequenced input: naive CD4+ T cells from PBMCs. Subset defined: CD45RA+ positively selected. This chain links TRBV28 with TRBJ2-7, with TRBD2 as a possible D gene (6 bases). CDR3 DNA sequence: TGTGCCAGCAGTTTAACGGGGGAGCACTCCTACGAGCAGTACTTC. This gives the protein CASSLTGEHSYEQYF.